The 18 T cell receptor beta chains reported below all come from one sample, sequenced in a study of blood T cell repertoires in COVID-19. The method was immunoSEQ multiplex PCR; TCRdb's version includes in-frame clones alone and lacks a portion of them. The sample holds 250,000 to 350,000 clones, almost 90% seen once. The source material was peripheral blood. Receptors originate from a woman younger than 45 with COVID-19, enrolled during active disease.

The V call is TRBV2, the J call TRBJ1-3; D ambiguous. The CDR3 totals 13 residues. V gave up 4 bases and J gave up 4 bases, with 8 bases separating them. Looked up from germline, CDR1 is SNHLY and CDR2 is FYNNEI. The CDR3 loop reads CASSGGLGNTIYF. The CDR3 DNA follows: TGTGCCAGCAGTGGAGGGTTGGGAAACACCATATATTTT.

The V call is TRBV5-1, the J call TRBJ2-7; D may be TRBD1 (5 bases). CDR3 length: 14 residues. CDR1 and CDR2 (germline): SGHRS, YFSETQ. The ends were cut back, 5 bases at V and 0 bases at J, with 12 bases in the middle. The CDR3 region is CASRGELSSYEQYF. The CDR3, as DNA: TGCGCCAGCAGAGGGGAATTGAGCTCCTACGAGCAGTACTTC.

V is TRBV7-6 and J is TRBJ2-7, with a possible D match to TRBD2 (5 bases). The germline V and J ends were trimmed by 0 bases and 2 bases, with 11 bases remaining between them. This CDR3 is 15 amino acids long. Germline V gives CDR1 SGHVS, CDR2 FNYEAQ. This CDR3 reads CASSLAEGFTYEQYF. The CDR3 DNA reads as TGTGCCAGCAGCTTAGCCGAGGGCTTTACCTACGAGCAGTACTTC.

Here the CDR3 DNA reads TGCGCCAGCAGCTCCACCCGACAGAGGAACCAAGAGACCCAGTACTTC. The encoded protein is CASSSTRQRNQETQYF. This chain uses TRBV5-1 with TRBJ2-5, with D maybe TRBD1 (5 bases). The V end lost 3 bases, the J end lost 0 bases, and 15 bases lay between the germline ends. The CDR3 is 16 residues long. The germline CDR1 and CDR2 sequences are SGHRS and YFSETQ.

The chain uses TRBV27 and TRBJ1-5; D gene uncertain. The CDR3 length is 14 residues. CDR1 is MNHEY and CDR2 is SMNVEV in the germline V gene (reference sequence). Trimming removed 3 bases from V and 6 bases from J, with 12 bases in between. The CDR3 loop reads CASSFLGSGQPQHF. CDR3 sequence (DNA): TGTGCCAGCAGTTTCCTAGGCTCGGGTCAGCCCCAGCATTTT.

V usage is TRBV27 and J usage is TRBJ2-1; D gene unclear. Trimming cost V 3 bases and J 4 bases, with 16 bases left between them. Germline-derived CDR1 and CDR2 are MNHEY and SMNVEV (reference sequence). The CDR3 consists of 16 residues. DNA of the CDR3: TGTGCCAGCAGTTTCGAAATCCCTGGAGCTTACAATGAGCAGTTCTTC. Its protein product is CASSFEIPGAYNEQFF.

The chain is built from TRBV6-5 and TRBJ2-4, with D tentatively TRBD1 (5 bases). Per germline, CDR1 MNHEY and CDR2 SVGAGI. This CDR3 spans 15 amino acids. Trimming pared 0 bases from V and 8 bases from J, leaving 14 bases between. The CDR3, as DNA: TGTGCCAGCAGTTACTCCCCTGGGGCGCTTGACATTCAGTACTTC. Residues: CASSYSPGALDIQYF.

The genes are TRBV7-9 and TRBJ2-7, with TRBD2 identical over 12 bases. Germline V CDR1 and CDR2: SEHNR, FQNEAQ (reference sequence). The trim removed 3 bases at V and 3 bases at J, leaving 3 bases unmatched. The CDR3 extends over 15 amino acids. Here the CDR3 reads CASSFATSGSYEQYF. CDR3 DNA sequence: TGTGCCAGCAGCTTTGCGACTAGCGGGAGCTACGAGCAGTACTTC.

The chain employs TRBV9 and TRBJ2-2; 7 positions agree with TRBD2. The CDR3 is 16 amino acids. CDR1 is SGDLS and CDR2 is YYNGEE in the germline V gene. Losses at the gene ends were 0 bases for V and 0 bases for J; bases not matched to a gene: 2. The CDR3 protein is CASSVASGTNTGELFF. Written as DNA, the CDR3 is TGTGCCAGCAGCGTAGCTAGCGGAACGAACACCGGGGAGCTGTTTTTT.

V is TRBV29-1 and J is TRBJ1-1; D unclear. CDR3 length: 12 amino acids. Trimming pared 3 bases from V and 6 bases from J, leaving 11 bases between. CDR1 and CDR2 (germline): SQVTM, ANQGSEA. CDR3 DNA: TGCAGCGTTGATGGCGGGGTGGCTGAAGCTTTCTTT. It is translated as CSVDGGVAEAFF.

The gene calls are TRBV3-1 (or the pseudogene TRBV3-2) and TRBJ1-5, with a possible D match to TRBD1 (6 bases). Looked up from germline, CDR1 is LGHDT and CDR2 is YNNKEL (reference sequence). The CDR3 is 15 amino acids. The germline V and J ends were trimmed by 4 bases and 0 bases, with 10 bases remaining between them. CDR3 nucleotides: TGTGCCAGCAGCCCGAGGGGGAATAGCAATCAGCCCCAGCATTTT. Amino acid sequence: CASSPRGNSNQPQHF.

This clone was seen just once. This sample includes further DNA sequences coding for the same CDR3. The chain employs TRBV6-5 and TRBJ2-7; 9 bases fit TRBD1. The CDR3 is 15 residues long. CDR1 and CDR2 (germline): MNHEY, SVGAGI. V was clipped by 0 bases and J by 3 bases; unmatched bases: 3. CDR3 nucleotides: TGTGCCAGCAGTTACTCCCCGGGACAGGGCTACGAGCAGTACTTC. Translated, it gives CASSYSPGQGYEQYF.

The V gene is TRBV10-3, the J gene TRBJ1-5; TRBD1 is a possible D gene (5 bases). The CDR3 contains 13 residues. The V end was cut by 6 bases, the J end by 7 bases, with 13 bases between. Germline assignment: CDR1 ENHRY and CDR2 SYGVKD. The CDR3 coding sequence is TGTGCCATCAGATCCCAGGGTGGCCAGCCCCAGCATTTT. This sequence encodes CAIRSQGGQPQHF.

The V and J genes are TRBV27 and TRBJ1-5, with TRBD1 matching over 9 bases. CDR1 MNHEY and CDR2 SMNVEV come from the germline V gene (reference sequence). The CDR3 is made up of 15 amino acids. V lost 3 bases, J lost 5 bases, and 5 bases stayed unmatched. The chain's CDR3 is CASSFQGQGDQPQHF. CDR3 nucleotide sequence: TGTGCCAGCAGTTTCCAGGGACAGGGTGATCAGCCCCAGCATTTT.

V gene TRBV28 combines with J gene TRBJ1-5; 8 positions agree with TRBD1. Trimming at V came to 2 bases and at J to 6 bases, leaving 6 bases not matched to a gene. Germline V gives CDR1 MDHEN, CDR2 SYDVKM. The CDR3 consists of 15 residues. Here the CDR3 reads CASSLPDRGSQPQHF. The CDR3 DNA is TGTGCCAGCAGTTTACCCGACAGGGGAAGTCAGCCCCAGCATTTT.

This clone was seen a handful of times. The chain joins TRBV7-2 to TRBJ1-2; D is perhaps TRBD1 (5 bases). This CDR3 is built from 17 residues. CDR1 SGHTA and CDR2 FQGNSA come from the germline V gene. The V and J ends lost 6 bases and 1 base respectively, with 21 bases between them. The CDR3 DNA follows: TGTGCCAGCAGTAAAGGGGTTGCGGAGAGCTATAACTATGGCTACACCTTC. Translation gives CASSKGVAESYNYGYTF.

On this clone: Germline and junction disagree at one end, which may indicate a read error. V is TRBV19 and J is TRBJ1-5, with TRBD1 matching over 10 bases. The CDR3 covers 17 residues. The germline V gene has CDR1 LNHDA and CDR2 SQIVND (reference sequence). CDR3 residues: CAFSPGQGTYSNQPQLF. The CDR3 DNA is TGTGCCTTTAGTCCGGGACAGGGGACCTATAGCAATCAGCCCCAGCTTTTT.

This clone came up once. The V gene is TRBV27, the J gene TRBJ2-5; 7 bases line up with TRBD1. CDR1 is MNHEY and CDR2 is SMNVEV in the germline V gene (reference sequence). Trimming took 6 bases from V and 1 from J; bases not matched to a gene: 5. The CDR3 runs 14 residues. Here the CDR3 reads CASSLGGFQETQYF. The CDR3 bases are TGTGCCAGCAGCCTAGGGGGCTTCCAAGAGACCCAGTACTTC.